This record covers a single TCR beta chain. The antigen is unknown. TCRdb fed the 5' RACE reads into MiXCR, producing one record per CDR3 protein. The sample has about 270,000 distinct CDR3 sequences; about a sixth are singletons. These data originate in a study of T-cell memory formation after mild COVID-19. Study-level points and caveats: Second-wave clones peaking on day 37 lacked confirmed SARS-CoV-2 specificity. Cross-reactive memory appears to have joined, as suggested by some responding clones showing up in pre-infection memory. A balance of CD4 and CD8 characterized clones contracting day 15 to 85, whereas later expanders leaned CD4+.

The origin of this receptor is a man aged 18-30 years who had mild COVID-19 (a few samples of this study predate the infection). Cell type and time point are not known. Sequencing was performed on PBMCs or a T cell subset sorted from them (not recorded which).

The CDR3 DNA reads TGTGCCAGCAGTGAACCGGGCCGGAGCACAGATACGCAGTATTTT. Translation: CASSEPGRSTDTQYF. The chain recombines TRBV6-1 with TRBJ2-3; D not resolved. The CDR3 is 15 amino acids. Trimming took 2 bases from V and 0 from J, leaving 9 bases between them. Per the germline V gene, CDR1 is MNHNS and CDR2 is SASEGT.